One and the same sample provided the 21 T cell receptor beta chains below, sequenced in a study of T cell responses to AZD1222 COVID-19 vaccine. The table came from immunoSEQ multiplex PCR; TCRdb's copy has only in-frame clones and leaves some out. Here the sample spans 70,000 or so clones, approximately 87% being singletons. Specimen: peripheral blood, collected 28 days after the second AZD1222 dose. The origin of the receptors is an adult who received the AZD1222 COVID-19 vaccine.

The V call is TRBV6-1, the J call TRBJ2-4; D is unclear. The CDR3 sequence is 17 residues long. CDR1 and CDR2 from the germline V gene are MNHNS and SASEGT. Trimming stripped 2 bases from V and 3 bases from J, with 17 bases between. In DNA form, the CDR3 reads TGTGCCAGCAGTGAACGTCTTAGCCTGGTAAACAAAAACATTCAGTACTTC. Translating it yields CASSERLSLVNKNIQYF.

The rearrangement uses TRBV7-2 and TRBJ2-1, with 7 bases identical to TRBD2. The CDR3 runs to 15 residues. Germline V gene data show CDR1 as SGHTA and CDR2 as FQGNSA. The V gene end was trimmed by 5 bases and the J gene end by 4 bases; junction bases not matched to a gene: 8. CDR3 DNA: TGTGCCAGCAGCCCCCTAGCGGTTTCGTACAATGAGCAGTTCTTC. It encodes CASSPLAVSYNEQFF.

A few counts support this clone. V gene TRBV15 combines with J gene TRBJ2-1; 7 positions agree with TRBD2. Germline assignment: CDR1 LNHNV and CDR2 YYDKDF (reference sequence). Trimming cost V 4 bases and J 5 bases; bases outside gene matches: 8. The CDR3 runs 15 residues. CDR3 protein: CATSIGLGRDNEQFF. The DNA for the CDR3 is TGTGCCACCAGCATCGGACTAGGACGGGACAATGAGCAGTTCTTC.

This sequence joins TRBV11-2 and TRBJ2-3; 11 bases align to TRBD1. The trim removed 6 bases at V and 5 bases at J, leaving 7 bases unmatched. The CDR3 has 15 amino acids. Germline CDR1 SGHAT, CDR2 FQNNGV. The CDR3 DNA follows: TGTGCCAGCAGGACCCGGGACAGGGGGTTAGATACGCAGTATTTT. Translating it yields CASRTRDRGLDTQYF. Looking up the rest from reference TRBV11-2 and TRBJ2-3 gives the full variable domain: EAGVAQSPRYKIIEKRQSVAFWCNPISGHATLYWYQQILGQGPKLLIQFQNNGVVDDSQLPKDRFSAERLKGVDSTLKIQPAKLEDSAVYLCASRTRDRGLDTQYFGPGTRLTVL.

This chain links TRBV5-8 with TRBJ1-1; D ambiguous. In germline, CDR1 is SGHTS, CDR2 YDEGEE. This CDR3 comprises 14 residues. The ends were cut back, 4 bases at V and 10 bases at J, with 20 bases in the middle. CDR3 region: CASSRIGRPSGAFF. Written as DNA, the CDR3 is TGTGCCAGCAGCAGGATAGGACGGCCTAGTGGAGCTTTCTTT. Together with reference TRBV5-8 and TRBJ1-1, the CDR3 gives the full variable domain: EAGVTQSPTHLIKTRGQQATLRCSPISGHTSVYWYQQALGLGLQFLLWYDEGEERNRGNFPPRFSGRQFPNYSSELNVNALELEDSALYLCASSRIGRPSGAFFGQGTRLTVV.

CDR3 sequence: CASIRTRYNSPLHF. Here the CDR3 DNA reads TGTGCCAGCATACGGACAAGGTATAATTCACCCCTCCACTTT. This chain joins TRBV27 and TRBJ1-6, with a tentative D call TRBD1 (5 bases). Germline V lookup: CDR1 MNHEY, CDR2 SMNVEV (reference sequence). V was pared by 7 bases and J by 4 bases, with 11 bases between. This CDR3 has 14 amino acids.

Here the CDR3 reads CASSPTGRGTEAFF. CDR3 nucleotides: TGTGCCAGTAGTCCGACAGGGCGGGGGACTGAAGCTTTCTTT. This sequence joins TRBV19 and TRBJ1-1; 7 bases match TRBD1. The CDR3 consists of 14 residues. V dropped 5 bases and J dropped 5; count of bases not matched to a gene: 8. Looked up from germline, CDR1 is LNHDA and CDR2 is SQIVND (reference sequence). Variable domain in full (rest from reference TRBV19 and TRBJ1-1): DGGITQSPKYLFRKEGQNVTLSCEQNLNHDAMYWYRQDPGQGLRLIYYSQIVNDFQKGDIAEGYSVSREKKESFPLTVTSAQKNPTAFYLCASSPTGRGTEAFFGQGTRLTVV.

The CDR3 region is CASSSGAYGYTF. The CDR3 bases are TGTGCCAGCAGTTCAGGGGCCTATGGCTACACCTTC. The rearrangement joins TRBV27 to TRBJ1-2; a weak D match, TRBD1 (6 bases). Trimming removed 4 bases at V and 4 bases at J, with 7 bases between. The CDR3 consists of 12 residues. CDR1 and CDR2 from the germline V gene are MNHEY and SMNVEV (reference sequence).

The rearrangement links TRBV5-1 to TRBJ1-3; tentative D call: TRBD1 (5 bases). V shed 4 bases and J shed 4 bases, with 9 bases lying between them. This CDR3 has 13 residues. Germline assignment: CDR1 SGHRS and CDR2 YFSETQ. CDR3 amino acids: CASSGDLGNTIYF. CDR3 coding DNA: TGCGCCAGCAGCGGGGACCTCGGAAACACCATATATTTT.

This sequence joins TRBV5-1 and TRBJ1-3; unclear D gene. Germline CDR1 reads SGHRS; CDR2 reads YFSETQ. Trimming stripped 4 bases from V and 0 bases from J, with 14 bases between. This CDR3 has 16 amino acids. The DNA for the CDR3 is TGCGCCAGCAGCGCCCTAGGTGGGCGCTCTGGAAACACCATATATTTT. As protein: CASSALGGRSGNTIYF.

The chain combines TRBV5-1 with TRBJ2-3, with no clear D. This CDR3 has 14 amino acids. The V and J ends lost 0 bases and 4 bases respectively, with 9 bases between them. CDR1 is SGHRS, CDR2 YFSETQ, per germline. In DNA, the CDR3 is TGCGCCAGCAGCTTGGCAGTTAACCCAGATACGCAGTATTTT. Translated: CASSLAVNPDTQYF.

This chain connects TRBV19 to TRBJ2-3; 8 nucleotides match TRBD2. Germline V gives CDR1 LNHDA, CDR2 SQIVND (reference sequence). The J segment lost 5 bases and the V segment lost 0 bases, leaving 7 bases of the junction unmatched. CDR3 size: 16 residues. The CDR3 region is CASSIDGAGVGDTQYF. The DNA of the CDR3 is TGTGCCAGTAGTATAGATGGAGCGGGAGTAGGAGATACGCAGTATTTT.

The count of this clone is one. Here the CDR3 reads CASSSSGRGGSYNEQFF. The DNA of the CDR3 is TGTGCCAGCAGCTCGAGCGGGAGGGGGGGTTCCTACAATGAGCAGTTCTTC. The chain employs TRBV11-3 and TRBJ2-1, with TRBD2 identical over 10 bases. The V and J ends lost 4 bases and 1 base, in that order; junction bases with no gene match: 7. The germline CDR1 and CDR2 sequences are SGHNT and YENEEA. CDR3 length equals 17 residues.

This clone turned up a few times. This chain uses TRBV15 with TRBJ2-3; TRBD1 might be the D (6 bases). CDR1 and CDR2 from the germline V gene are LNHNV and YYDKDF (reference sequence). V lost 5 bases and J 5 bases, leaving 11 bases between the germline ends. CDR3 length equals 13 residues. DNA of the CDR3: TGTGCCACCAGCTGGAAGGGGGTAGATACGCAGTATTTT. Protein sequence: CATSWKGVDTQYF.

The V gene is TRBV30, the J gene TRBJ2-3; 8 positions match TRBD2. CDR1 and CDR2 (germline): GTSNPN, SVGIG (reference sequence). Trimming took 2 bases from V and 6 from J; bases not matched to a gene: 7. This CDR3 spans 14 amino acids. The chain's CDR3 is CAWSRSGGPDTQYF. For the CDR3, the DNA is TGTGCCTGGAGTAGGTCGGGAGGGCCCGATACGCAGTATTTT.

The chain carries TRBV18 and TRBJ2-5, with D possibly being TRBD1 (6 bases). The germline V and J ends were trimmed by 2 bases and 4 bases, with 11 bases remaining between them. CDR1 KGHSH and CDR2 LQKENI come from the germline V gene. The length of the CDR3 is 14 residues. CDR3 residues: CASSPVGRGETQYF. CDR3 coding DNA: TGTGCCAGCTCACCAGTGGGCAGGGGAGAGACCCAGTACTTC. The variable domain in full, completed from reference TRBV18 and TRBJ2-5, reads NAGVMQNPRHLVRRRGQEARLRCSPMKGHSHVYWYRQLPEEGLKFMVYLQKENIIDESGMPKERFSAEFPKEGPSILRIQQVVRGDSAAYFCASSPVGRGETQYFGPGTRLLVL.

This chain links TRBV27 with TRBJ2-1, with 9 bases matching TRBD1. Germline V gene data show CDR1 as MNHEY and CDR2 as SMNVEV (reference sequence). V lost 6 bases, J lost 5 bases, and 5 bases stayed unmatched. The CDR3 is 14 amino acids. The CDR3 region has the DNA TGTGCCAGCAGGGGGGACAGGGCCGACAATGAGCAGTTCTTC. Translated, it gives CASRGDRADNEQFF.

The chain uses TRBV27 and TRBJ1-4, with 7 bases lining up with TRBD1. Trimming at V came to 6 bases and at J to 7 bases, leaving 8 bases not matched to a gene. Germline V gene sequence: CDR1 MNHEY, CDR2 SMNVEV (reference sequence). The CDR3 totals 14 residues. The CDR3, as DNA: TGTGCCAGCAGGGGGACTGGGACAGCTGAAAAACTGTTTTTT. Its translation: CASRGTGTAEKLFF.

This clone appeared a few times. The rearrangement links TRBV19 to TRBJ1-5; 9 nucleotides match TRBD1. CDR1 is LNHDA, CDR2 SQIVND, per germline (reference sequence). The CDR3 has 18 residues. V was clipped by 5 bases and J by 7 bases; unmatched bases: 18. The CDR3 loop is CASSSPPGTGRTGQPQHF. Here the CDR3 DNA reads TGTGCCAGTAGTTCCCCGCCCGGGACAGGGAGAACCGGGCAGCCCCAGCATTTT.

The chain couples TRBV5-8 to TRBJ2-1; D remains ambiguous. The CDR3 has 19 residues. The V gene's germline CDR1 is SGHTS and CDR2 YDEGEE. Between the trimmed V and J ends, which lost 1 base and 3 bases, there was a span of 23 bases. CDR3 residues: CASSLKVGSKPLHYNEQFF. DNA for the CDR3: TGTGCCAGCAGCTTGAAAGTGGGGTCGAAACCACTCCACTACAATGAGCAGTTCTTC. Full variable domain (outside the CDR3, taken from reference TRBV5-8 and TRBJ2-1): EAGVTQSPTHLIKTRGQQATLRCSPISGHTSVYWYQQALGLGLQFLLWYDEGEERNRGNFPPRFSGRQFPNYSSELNVNALELEDSALYLCASSLKVGSKPLHYNEQFFGPGTRLTVL.

The V and J genes are TRBV6-6 and TRBJ2-7; possible D gene TRBD1, 6 bases. The CDR3 spans 15 residues. Trimming pared 6 bases from V and 2 bases from J, leaving 17 bases between. Germline lookup yields CDR1 MNHNY and CDR2 SVGAGI (reference sequence). This chain's CDR3 is CASSRSTGKAYEQYF. The CDR3 nucleotides are TGTGCCAGCAGCCGATCTACAGGGAAAGCCTACGAGCAGTACTTC.